The clone carrying this T cell receptor beta chain was found many times. This record comes from a study of T-cell reconstitution after alpha-beta-depleted transplantation in children. Unique molecular identifiers were used in preparing the TCRbeta library. TCRdb re-analysed the PCR reads in MiXCR, keeping a single row per CDR3 protein. The table lists 250,000 or so distinct CDR3 sequences, around 7.8% of them singletons, with under 8% in the top ten. This CDR3 spans 13 amino acids. The V gene lost 6 bases and the J gene lost 2 bases, with 11 bases spanning the gap. The clonotype was recovered from a male patient under 18 who had a stem cell transplant for acute lymphoblastic leukemia, so the T cells may come from the graft donor. This chain links TRBV12-3 or TRBV12-4 with TRBJ2-7; D uncertain. The sample was PBMCs, mostly from graft donor cells, taken 180 days after TCRalphabeta/CD19-depleted stem cell transplant. DNA of the CDR3: TGTGCCAGCAGCTCGATAGTAGCCTACGAGCAGTACTTC. Residues: CASSSIVAYEQYF.